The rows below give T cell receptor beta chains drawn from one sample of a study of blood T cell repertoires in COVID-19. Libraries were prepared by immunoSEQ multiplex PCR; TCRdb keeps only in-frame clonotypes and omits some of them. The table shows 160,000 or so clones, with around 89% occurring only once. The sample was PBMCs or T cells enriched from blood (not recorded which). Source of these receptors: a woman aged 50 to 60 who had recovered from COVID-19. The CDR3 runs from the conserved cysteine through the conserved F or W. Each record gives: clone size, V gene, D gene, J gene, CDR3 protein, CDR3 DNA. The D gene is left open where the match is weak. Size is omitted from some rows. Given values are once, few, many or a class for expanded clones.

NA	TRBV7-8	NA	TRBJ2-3	CASSLRQLTDTQYF	TGTGCCAGCAGCTTAAGACAGCTCACAGATACGCAGTATTTT
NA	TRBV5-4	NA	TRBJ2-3	CASSLGLAGGTDTQYF	TGTGCCAGCAGCTTGGGGTTAGCAGGGGGCACAGATACGCAGTATTTT
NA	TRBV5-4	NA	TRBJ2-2	CASSPTGFTGELFF	TGTGCCAGCAGCCCGACTGGATTCACCGGGGAGCTGTTTTTT
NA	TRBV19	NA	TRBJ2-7	CASSNGLLAGANEQYF	TGTGCCAGTAGCAACGGTTTGCTGGCAGGGGCTAACGAGCAGTACTTC
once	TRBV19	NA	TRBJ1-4	CASSRTESNEKLFF	TGTGCCAGTAGTAGGACAGAGTCTAATGAAAAACTGTTTTTT
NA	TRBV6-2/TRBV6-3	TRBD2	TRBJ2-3	CASSFLAGSTDTQYF	TGTGCCAGCAGTTTCCTAGCGGGGTCCACAGATACGCAGTATTTT
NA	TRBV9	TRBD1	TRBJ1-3	CASSVTGSSGNTIYF	TGTGCCAGCAGCGTGACAGGGAGCTCTGGAAACACCATATATTTT
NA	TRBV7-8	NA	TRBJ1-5	CASSQHRRDTHQPQHF	TGTGCCAGCAGCCAACATCGCCGGGACACACATCAGCCCCAGCATTTT
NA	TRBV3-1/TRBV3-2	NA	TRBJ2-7	CASSQGTGPSSYEQYF	TGTGCCAGCAGCCAAGGAACAGGCCCCAGCTCCTACGAGCAGTACTTC
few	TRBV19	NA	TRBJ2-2	CASTGTGELFF	TGTGCCAGTACGGGGACCGGGGAGCTGTTTTTT
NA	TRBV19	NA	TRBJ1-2	CASSPPSIAYYGYTF	TGTGCCAGTAGCCCGCCATCGATAGCCTACTATGGCTACACCTTC
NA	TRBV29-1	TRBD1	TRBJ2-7	CSVRTGAVDEQYF	TGCAGCGTGAGGACAGGGGCCGTGGACGAGCAGTACTTC
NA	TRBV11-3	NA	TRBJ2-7	CASSLGQREQYF	TGTGCCAGCAGCTTAGGGCAACGCGAGCAGTACTTC
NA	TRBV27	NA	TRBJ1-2	CASSLQGSSGYTF	TGTGCCAGCAGCTTACAGGGTAGTAGTGGCTACACCTTC
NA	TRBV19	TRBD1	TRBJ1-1	CASSIDPLTGADTEAFF	TGTGCCAGTAGTATAGACCCGTTGACAGGGGCAGACACTGAAGCTTTCTTT